Each of the 19 T cell receptor beta chains below was sequenced from the same sample in a study of HIV-infected children after antiretroviral therapy interruption. Documented treatment: PENTA 11 planned treatment interruption arm or continuous ART arm. RNA-based 3' RACE libraries used unique molecular identifiers. TCRdb redid the calling of the 3' RACE reads with MiXCR, one entry per CDR3 protein. Here the sample spans about 89,000 distinct CDR3 sequences, roughly 6.7% being singletons. Material: CD45RA+ CD4+ T cells from PBMCs, pooled from several time points, obtained from a donor given antiretroviral therapy, either interrupted or continuous. Subset described: naive CD4+ CD45RA+ CD45RO- T cells. These receptor sequences come from a pool of human donors with HIV.

This clonotype has ten or more counts. The chain has TRBV27 and TRBJ2-5, with unresolved D. V shed 2 bases and J shed 4 bases, with 14 bases lying between them. Germline assignment: CDR1 MNHEY and CDR2 SMNVEV (reference sequence). This CDR3 has 15 residues. CDR3 nucleotide sequence: TGTGCCAGCAGTTTACGCCGGGCCGCACGAGAGACCCAGTACTTC. Translating it yields CASSLRRAARETQYF.

This clonotype was seen many times. V gene TRBV11-2 combines with J gene TRBJ1-2; D gene unclear. CDR3 size: 14 residues. Trimming took off 6 bases at V and 4 bases at J, with 15 bases between the two ends. Germline values: CDR1 SGHAT, CDR2 FQNNGV. The CDR3 sequence: CASRSPTDGYGYTF. CDR3 nucleotides: TGTGCCAGCAGGTCCCCGACGGATGGCTATGGCTACACCTTC.

With respect to this clonotype: A single base separates this from a much larger clone, so it may be a read error. The chain recombines TRBV10-2 with TRBJ2-1; D is uncertain. Germline CDR1 and CDR2: WSHSY and SAAADI. V lost 7 bases, J lost 9 bases, and 22 bases lay in between. The CDR3 totals 15 residues. CDR3 residues: CASNPPTSYGSEQFF. The CDR3 coding sequence is TGCGCCAGCAATCCGCCGACCTCCTACGGTAGTGAGCAGTTCTTC.

This clonotype was seen a few times. The genes are TRBV3-2 and TRBJ2-3; TRBD1 was called by the table and not checked on the DNA. TRBV3-2 is labeled a pseudogene. CDR3 length: 13 amino acids. CDR3 DNA: TGTGCCAGCAGCGGCGACAGGGCAGATACGCAGTATTTT. It translates to CASSGDRADTQYF.

This clonotype was counted at least ten times. The chain employs TRBV2 and TRBJ1-6, with D hard to call. Trimming left V 0 bases short and J 10 bases short, with 16 bases between. The CDR3 covers 16 residues. The V gene's germline CDR1 is SNHLY and CDR2 FYNNEI. CDR3 sequence: CASSEAQGRFGSPLHF. The CDR3 nucleotides read TGTGCCAGCAGTGAAGCGCAAGGGAGGTTCGGATCACCCCTCCACTTT.

This clonotype has at least ten counts. The DNA for the CDR3 is TGTGCCACCGGTGGGGGTGGGCCACCTTACGAGCAGTACTTC. Its translation is CATGGGGPPYEQYF. This chain joins TRBV15 and TRBJ2-7, with D perhaps given as TRBD1 or TRBD2 (5 bases each). The CDR3 loop spans 14 amino acids. V lost 8 bases and J lost 4, with 18 bases in between. Germline-derived CDR1 and CDR2 are LNHNV and YYDKDF (reference sequence).

This clonotype was seen at least ten times. This chain links TRBV5-1 with TRBJ2-7; 7 bases are shared with TRBD1. J was trimmed by 1 base and V by 4 bases; bases with no gene match: 2. CDR3 length equals 13 residues. Germline CDR1 SGHRS, CDR2 YFSETQ. This CDR3 reads CASSGDSSYEQYF. DNA of the CDR3: TGCGCCAGCAGCGGGGACAGTTCCTACGAGCAGTACTTC.

This clonotype was picked up many times. In DNA form, the CDR3 reads TGTGCCAGCAGCGTAGATCCCGCTTTCGATTCACCCCTCCACTTT. Protein product: CASSVDPAFDSPLHF. This rearrangement joins TRBV9 to TRBJ1-6; no reliable D call. The CDR3 is 15 amino acids. CDR1 SGDLS and CDR2 YYNGEE come from the germline V gene. The V end lost 0 bases, the J end lost 8 bases, and 12 bases lay between the germline ends.

This clonotype was picked up many times. This chain connects TRBV29-1 to TRBJ1-4; perhaps TRBD1 as D (5 bases). V was pared by 7 bases and J by 5 bases, with 11 bases between. Germline CDR1 is SQVTM and CDR2 is ANQGSEA. The CDR3 spans 12 residues. CDR3 sequence reads: CSAGAPNEKLFF. The CDR3 DNA follows: TGCAGCGCCGGGGCACCGAATGAAAAACTGTTTTTT.

This clonotype was picked up many times. This chain joins TRBV5-1 and TRBJ2-1, with 10 bases identical to TRBD2. CDR1 is SGHRS, CDR2 YFSETQ, per germline. The trim removed 2 bases at V and 9 bases at J, leaving 8 bases unmatched. The length of the CDR3 is 15 residues. The CDR3 loop reads CASSFGSGRAVEQFF. For the CDR3, the DNA is TGCGCCAGCAGCTTCGGAAGCGGGAGGGCCGTTGAGCAGTTCTTC.

The table lists this clonotype with a few counts. This rearrangement joins TRBV27 to TRBJ2-5; the match to TRBD1 covers 9 bases. Germline loops: CDR1 MNHEY, CDR2 SMNVEV (reference sequence). CDR3 length: 15 residues. J lost 7 bases, V lost 1 base, and 7 bases had no gene match. The CDR3: CASSLYRTGALTQYF. As DNA, the CDR3 is TGTGCCAGCAGTTTATATAGGACAGGGGCGTTGACCCAGTACTTC.

This clonotype showed up many times. The chain is built from TRBV20-1 and TRBJ2-5; TRBD2 agrees at 7 bases. Germline V gene data show CDR1 as DFQATT and CDR2 as SNEGSKA (reference sequence). CDR3 length equals 15 residues. The J segment lost 0 bases and the V segment lost 0 bases, leaving 4 bases of the junction unmatched. The CDR3 here is CSAREGGGYQETQYF. In DNA, the CDR3 is TGCAGTGCTAGAGAGGGCGGGGGATACCAAGAGACCCAGTACTTC.

The sample holds many counts of this clonotype. CDR3 DNA sequence: TGTGCCAGCAGTTTACCCCCCGGCTCCTACGAGCAGTACTTC. Residues: CASSLPPGSYEQYF. The V and J genes are TRBV28 and TRBJ2-7, with D uncertain. Trimming cost V 2 bases and J 0 bases, with 8 bases left between them. The CDR3 is 14 amino acids. Germline V gene data show CDR1 as MDHEN and CDR2 as SYDVKM.

This clonotype was counted a few times. The J gene is TRBJ2-5, the V gene TRBV7-9, with D uncertain. Germline V gene sequence: CDR1 SEHNR, CDR2 FQNEAQ (reference sequence). The CDR3 runs 13 residues. Trimming shortened V by 8 bases and J by 2 bases, and 12 bases separated the two germline ends. The CDR3 DNA reads TGTGCCAGCGCCGATCGAAATCAAGAGACCCAGTACTTC. Protein: CASADRNQETQYF.

In this sample, this clonotype turned up many times. J is TRBJ2-4 and V is TRBV7-8; 11 nucleotides line up with TRBD2. There are 19 residues in the CDR3. V was clipped by 1 base and J by 0 bases; unmatched bases: 8. Germline V gene data show CDR1 as SGHVS and CDR2 as FQNEAQ. CDR3 sequence reads: CASSLGVAGGIIAKNIQYF. CDR3 sequence (DNA): TGTGCCAGCAGCTTAGGGGTAGCGGGGGGGATTATAGCCAAAAACATTCAGTACTTC.

This clonotype has ten or more counts. The gene calls are TRBV27 and TRBJ2-5; D is unclear. This CDR3 contains 15 residues. V lost 6 bases and J 2 bases, leaving 16 bases between the germline ends. The germline V gene encodes CDR1 MNHEY and CDR2 SMNVEV (reference sequence). The chain's CDR3 is CASSPKVGQQETQYF. Written as DNA, the CDR3 is TGTGCCAGCAGCCCTAAAGTAGGGCAGCAAGAGACCCAGTACTTC.

This clonotype was seen only a few times. The rearrangement links TRBV5-1 to TRBJ2-7; a possible D gene is TRBD2 (5 bases). Trimming pared 0 bases from V and 1 base from J, leaving 8 bases between. Germline lookup yields CDR1 SGHRS and CDR2 YFSETQ. The CDR3 spans 14 residues. In DNA form, the CDR3 reads TGCGCCAGCAGCTTGGTTCGGGGATCCTACGAGCAGTACTTC. Translated, it gives CASSLVRGSYEQYF.

This clonotype occurred many times. CDR3 amino acids: CATLDSDTGELFF. The CDR3 nucleotides are TGTGCCACCTTGGACTCCGACACCGGGGAGCTGTTTTTT. The chain is built from TRBV6-1 and TRBJ2-2, with a possible D match to TRBD2 (5 bases). From germline, CDR1 is MNHNS and CDR2 SASEGT. V was pared by 10 bases and J by 3 bases, with 12 bases between. The CDR3 has 13 residues.

This clonotype came up many times. The genes are TRBV29-1 and TRBJ2-4; D not certain. V was trimmed by 2 bases and J by 6 bases, leaving 11 bases between them. The CDR3 loop spans 13 amino acids. From germline, CDR1 is SQVTM and CDR2 ANQGSEA. The CDR3 sequence: CSVENQSTNIQYF. The CDR3, as DNA: TGCAGCGTTGAAAACCAGTCTACAAACATTCAGTACTTC. The entire variable domain, with the rest obtained from reference TRBV29-1 and TRBJ2-4, is as follows: SAVISQKPSRDICQRGTSLTIQCQVDSQVTMMFWYRQQPGQSLTLIATANQGSEATYESGFVIDKFPISRPNLTFSTLTVSNMSPEDSSIYLCSVENQSTNIQYFGAGTRLSVL.